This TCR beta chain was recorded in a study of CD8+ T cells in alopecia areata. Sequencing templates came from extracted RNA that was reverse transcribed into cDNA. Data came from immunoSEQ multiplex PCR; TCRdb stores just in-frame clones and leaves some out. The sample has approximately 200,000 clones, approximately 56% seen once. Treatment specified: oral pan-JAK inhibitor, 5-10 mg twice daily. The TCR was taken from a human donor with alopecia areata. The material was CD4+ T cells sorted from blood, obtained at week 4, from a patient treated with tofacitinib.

CDR3 sequence (DNA): TGTGCCAGCCGCGGACAGGGGTGGGCCGGGGAGCTGTTTTTT. It codes for CASRGQGWAGELFF. The chain couples TRBV28 to TRBJ2-2; 9 bases line up with TRBD1. J lost 6 bases, V lost 8 bases, and 7 bases had no gene match. The CDR3 loop spans 14 amino acids. Germline V gene data show CDR1 as MDHEN and CDR2 as SYDVKM.